A selection of T cell receptor beta chains follows, all from one sample in a study of cytomegalovirus exposure and HLA in healthy donors. The assay was immunoSEQ multiplex PCR, and TCRdb's table has in-frame clones only and misses some. This sample has fewer than 95,000 clones, with around three quarters found just once. The source material was PBMCs. Receptors originate from a man aged 25 to 45 in good health and CMV-seronegative. The CDR3 runs from the conserved cysteine through the conserved F or W. Fields, in order: clone size, CDR3 length, D gene, J gene, V gene, CDR3 protein, CDR3 DNA. The D gene is left open where the match is weak. The size of a clone is reported for some rows only, either as once, few or many, or as a class for expanded clones.

abundance: .
len: 11
d_gene: .
j_gene: TRBJ1-3
v_gene: TRBV19
CDR3aa: CASASGNTIYF
CDR3nt: TGTGCCAGTGCGTCGGGAAACACCATATATTTT

abundance: .
len: 14
d_gene: TRBD1
j_gene: TRBJ2-2
v_gene: TRBV25-1
CDR3aa: CASMDRKNTGELFF
CDR3nt: TGTGCCAGCATGGACAGGAAGAACACCGGGGAGCTGTTTTTT

abundance: .
len: 16
d_gene: TRBD1
j_gene: TRBJ1-2
v_gene: TRBV10-3
CDR3aa: CAISESFGTGGAGYTF
CDR3nt: TGTGCCATCAGTGAGTCTTTCGGGACAGGGGGCGCCGGCTACACCTTC

abundance: .
len: 11
d_gene: .
j_gene: TRBJ2-1
v_gene: TRBV20-1
CDR3aa: CSGEGGKEQFF
CDR3nt: TGCAGTGGTGAGGGAGGCAAAGAGCAGTTCTTC

abundance: .
len: 12
d_gene: .
j_gene: TRBJ1-1
v_gene: TRBV2
CDR3aa: CASSPDSREAFF
CDR3nt: TGTGCCAGCAGCCCGGACTCCCGTGAAGCTTTCTTT

abundance: .
len: 13
d_gene: .
j_gene: TRBJ1-1
v_gene: TRBV15
CDR3aa: CATSMQGNTEAFF
CDR3nt: TGTGCCACCAGCATGCAGGGAAACACTGAAGCTTTCTTT

abundance: .
len: 15
d_gene: TRBD1
j_gene: TRBJ1-6
v_gene: TRBV7-9
CDR3aa: CASSARPGTVSPLHF
CDR3nt: TGTGCCAGCAGCGCGAGGCCCGGGACAGTTTCACCCCTCCACTTT

abundance: .
len: 16
d_gene: TRBD2
j_gene: TRBJ2-2
v_gene: TRBV5-5
CDR3aa: CASSLDLAVKTGELFF
CDR3nt: TGTGCCAGCAGCTTGGATCTAGCGGTTAAAACCGGGGAGCTGTTTTTT

abundance: .
len: 15
d_gene: .
j_gene: TRBJ2-3
v_gene: TRBV9
CDR3aa: CASSPSAAEGDTQYF
CDR3nt: TGTGCCAGCAGCCCCAGCGCAGCAGAGGGAGATACGCAGTATTTT

abundance: once
len: 11
d_gene: .
j_gene: TRBJ2-2
v_gene: TRBV7-9
CDR3aa: CASSPTGELFF
CDR3nt: TGTGCCAGCAGCCCGACCGGGGAGCTGTTTTTT

abundance: .
len: 15
d_gene: TRBD1
j_gene: TRBJ1-2
v_gene: TRBV19
CDR3aa: CASRQGATPNYGYTF
CDR3nt: TGTGCCAGCAGACAGGGGGCGACGCCTAACTATGGCTACACCTTC

abundance: .
len: 13
d_gene: .
j_gene: TRBJ1-2
v_gene: TRBV28
CDR3aa: CASSFTANYGYTF
CDR3nt: TGTGCCAGCAGTTTTACAGCTAACTATGGCTACACCTTC

abundance: .
len: 13
d_gene: .
j_gene: TRBJ2-7
v_gene: TRBV7-2
CDR3aa: CASSLTGLTEQYF
CDR3nt: TGTGCCAGCAGCTTAACTGGTCTTACTGAGCAGTACTTC

abundance: once
len: 15
d_gene: TRBD1
j_gene: TRBJ1-2
v_gene: TRBV19
CDR3aa: CASSSRTGDNYGYTF
CDR3nt: TGTGCCAGTAGTTCCCGGACAGGGGATAACTATGGCTACACCTTC

abundance: .
len: 12
d_gene: .
j_gene: TRBJ2-3
v_gene: TRBV5-4
CDR3aa: CASSLNEYTQYF
CDR3nt: TGTGCCAGCAGCCTGAACGAGTATACGCAGTATTTT

abundance: once
len: 14
d_gene: .
j_gene: TRBJ1-2
v_gene: TRBV25-1
CDR3aa: CASSEIRGEDGYTF
CDR3nt: TGTGCCAGCAGTGAAATCCGGGGGGAAGATGGCTACACCTTC

abundance: .
len: 12
d_gene: .
j_gene: TRBJ2-3
v_gene: TRBV2
CDR3aa: CASTLSTDTQYF
CDR3nt: TGTGCCAGCACCCTTAGCACAGATACGCAGTATTTT

abundance: .
len: 13
d_gene: TRBD1
j_gene: TRBJ1-1
v_gene: TRBV6-1
CDR3aa: CASSSGTGGPDFF
CDR3nt: TGTGCCAGCAGCTCCGGGACAGGGGGACCGGATTTCTTT

abundance: few
len: 13
d_gene: .
j_gene: TRBJ2-5
v_gene: TRBV2
CDR3aa: CASSEVGTETQYF
CDR3nt: TGTGCCAGCAGTGAAGTCGGGACTGAGACCCAGTACTTC

abundance: .
len: 13
d_gene: .
j_gene: TRBJ1-2
v_gene: TRBV6-4
CDR3aa: CATRGEPLGGYTF
CDR3nt: TGTGCCACCCGAGGCGAACCGTTGGGTGGCTACACCTTC

abundance: .
len: 15
d_gene: .
j_gene: TRBJ1-5
v_gene: TRBV2
CDR3aa: CASSESQGGNQPQHF
CDR3nt: TGTGCCAGCAGTGAATCTCAGGGTGGCAATCAGCCCCAGCATTTT

abundance: few
len: 14
d_gene: .
j_gene: TRBJ1-1
v_gene: TRBV4-2
CDR3aa: CASSQDTGNTEAFF
CDR3nt: TGTGCCAGCAGCCAAGATACAGGGAATACTGAAGCTTTCTTT

abundance: .
len: 15
d_gene: .
j_gene: TRBJ2-6
v_gene: TRBV7-2
CDR3aa: CASSPRDSGANVLTF
CDR3nt: TGTGCCAGCAGCCCCAGGGACTCCGGGGCCAACGTCCTGACTTTC

abundance: .
len: 15
d_gene: .
j_gene: TRBJ1-5
v_gene: TRBV7-9
CDR3aa: CASSSQGVGNQPQHF
CDR3nt: TGTGCCAGCAGCTCACAGGGCGTAGGCAATCAGCCCCAGCATTTT

abundance: .
len: 15
d_gene: .
j_gene: TRBJ1-3
v_gene: TRBV4-3
CDR3aa: CASSQGRDSGNTIYF
CDR3nt: TGCGCCAGCAGCCAGGGCAGGGACTCTGGAAACACCATATATTTT

abundance: .
len: 14
d_gene: TRBD2
j_gene: TRBJ2-5
v_gene: TRBV19
CDR3aa: CASRKAGAGETQYF
CDR3nt: TGTGCCAGTAGAAAAGCGGGGGCCGGGGAGACCCAGTACTTC

abundance: .
len: 13
d_gene: .
j_gene: TRBJ2-3
v_gene: TRBV10-1
CDR3aa: CAGIDRTTDTQYF
CDR3nt: TGCGCCGGAATTGACAGGACGACAGATACGCAGTATTTT

abundance: .
len: 15
d_gene: TRBD2
j_gene: TRBJ2-1
v_gene: TRBV6-5
CDR3aa: CASSILAGGYNEQFF
CDR3nt: TGTGCCAGCAGCATACTAGCGGGGGGGTACAATGAGCAGTTCTTC

abundance: .
len: 15
d_gene: TRBD1
j_gene: TRBJ1-2
v_gene: TRBV5-6
CDR3aa: CASSLIPTGDYGYTF
CDR3nt: TGTGCCAGCAGCTTAATACCGACAGGGGACTATGGCTACACCTTC

abundance: .
len: 13
d_gene: TRBD1
j_gene: TRBJ2-1
v_gene: TRBV27
CDR3aa: CASTDRGYNEQFF
CDR3nt: TGTGCCAGCACCGACAGGGGCTACAATGAGCAGTTCTTC

abundance: few
len: 14
d_gene: .
j_gene: TRBJ1-5
v_gene: TRBV6-1
CDR3aa: CASSEAQANQPQHF
CDR3nt: TGTGCCAGCAGTGAGGCACAGGCAAATCAGCCCCAGCATTTT

abundance: .
len: 16
d_gene: .
j_gene: TRBJ1-3
v_gene: TRBV25-1
CDR3aa: CASSEYGGNSGNTIYF
CDR3nt: TGTGCCAGCAGTGAATATGGCGGGAACTCTGGAAACACCATATATTTT

abundance: .
len: 18
d_gene: TRBD1
j_gene: TRBJ2-3
v_gene: TRBV15
CDR3aa: CATSRDSRGGGGTDTQYF
CDR3nt: TGTGCCACCAGCAGAGATAGTAGAGGGGGCGGTGGCACAGATACGCAGTATTTT

abundance: .
len: 15
d_gene: TRBD1
j_gene: TRBJ1-1
v_gene: TRBV6-5
CDR3aa: CASTPGTGGTAEAFF
CDR3nt: TGTGCCAGCACCCCAGGTACAGGGGGCACGGCTGAAGCTTTCTTT

abundance: .
len: 16
d_gene: .
j_gene: TRBJ2-2
v_gene: TRBV15
CDR3aa: CATTGPRNLNTGELFF
CDR3nt: TGTGCCACCACAGGGCCCCGCAACCTGAACACCGGGGAGCTGTTTTTT

abundance: .
len: 16
d_gene: TRBD1
j_gene: TRBJ2-2
v_gene: TRBV11-3
CDR3aa: CASSTRDRRSTGELFF
CDR3nt: TGTGCCAGCAGCACAAGGGACAGAAGATCAACCGGGGAGCTGTTTTTT

abundance: .
len: 12
d_gene: .
j_gene: TRBJ1-2
v_gene: TRBV5-6
CDR3aa: CASSLLPGGYTF
CDR3nt: TGTGCCAGCAGCTTGCTACCGGGTGGCTACACCTTC

abundance: few
len: 13
d_gene: TRBD1
j_gene: TRBJ1-1
v_gene: TRBV19
CDR3aa: CASGQGAGTEAFF
CDR3nt: TGTGCCAGTGGTCAGGGGGCAGGCACTGAAGCTTTCTTT

abundance: .
len: 13
d_gene: .
j_gene: TRBJ1-2
v_gene: TRBV2
CDR3aa: CASSVRQDYGYTF
CDR3nt: TGTGCCAGCAGTGTGCGACAGGACTATGGCTACACCTTC

abundance: .
len: 15
d_gene: TRBD2
j_gene: TRBJ2-7
v_gene: TRBV9
CDR3aa: CASSVGMTSRNEQYF
CDR3nt: TGTGCCAGCAGCGTAGGGATGACTAGCCGCAACGAGCAGTACTTC

abundance: .
len: 15
d_gene: .
j_gene: TRBJ2-2
v_gene: TRBV13
CDR3aa: CASSYFSRGTGELFF
CDR3nt: TGTGCCAGCAGCTATTTTTCACGGGGGACCGGGGAGCTGTTTTTT

abundance: .
len: 15
d_gene: TRBD1
j_gene: TRBJ1-4
v_gene: TRBV15
CDR3aa: CATSRETGTNEKLFF
CDR3nt: TGTGCCACCAGCAGGGAGACAGGGACTAATGAAAAACTGTTTTTT

abundance: .
len: 14
d_gene: .
j_gene: TRBJ1-1
v_gene: TRBV7-8
CDR3aa: CASSRGQPNTEAFF
CDR3nt: TGTGCCAGCAGCCGAGGACAGCCGAACACTGAAGCTTTCTTT

abundance: .
len: 16
d_gene: TRBD2
j_gene: TRBJ2-1
v_gene: TRBV11-2
CDR3aa: CASSRYIGGEWIEQFF
CDR3nt: TGTGCCAGCAGCCGATACATCGGGGGGGAGTGGATTGAGCAGTTCTTC

abundance: .
len: 14
d_gene: .
j_gene: TRBJ1-4
v_gene: TRBV19
CDR3aa: CASTPVGGNEKLFF
CDR3nt: TGTGCCAGTACCCCCGTGGGGGGTAATGAAAAACTGTTTTTT

abundance: .
len: 16
d_gene: TRBD2
j_gene: TRBJ2-5
v_gene: TRBV4-3
CDR3aa: CASSQQTSGGAETQYF
CDR3nt: TGCGCCAGCAGCCAACAGACTAGCGGGGGGGCGGAGACCCAGTACTTC

abundance: .
len: 14
d_gene: TRBD1
j_gene: TRBJ1-2
v_gene: TRBV4-3
CDR3aa: CASSPLTGGYGYTF
CDR3nt: TGCGCCAGCAGCCCCCTGACAGGGGGATATGGCTACACCTTC

abundance: .
len: 13
d_gene: TRBD1
j_gene: TRBJ1-1
v_gene: TRBV7-9
CDR3aa: CASRRTGEYEAFF
CDR3nt: TGTGCCAGCAGACGCACAGGGGAATACGAAGCTTTCTTT

abundance: .
len: 16
d_gene: TRBD1
j_gene: TRBJ1-4
v_gene: TRBV7-9
CDR3aa: CASRDFGQGSNEKLFF
CDR3nt: TGTGCCAGCAGGGATTTCGGACAGGGGAGTAATGAAAAACTGTTTTTT

abundance: .
len: 12
d_gene: TRBD1
j_gene: TRBJ2-1
v_gene: TRBV19
CDR3aa: CASSGPRDRVIF
CDR3nt: TGTGCCAGTAGTGGTCCTCGGGACAGGGTGATCTTC

abundance: .
len: 13
d_gene: .
j_gene: TRBJ1-2
v_gene: TRBV27
CDR3aa: CASSPKGNYGYTF
CDR3nt: TGTGCCAGCAGTCCAAAGGGGAACTATGGCTACACCTTC

abundance: .
len: 14
d_gene: .
j_gene: TRBJ1-2
v_gene: TRBV6-6
CDR3aa: CASSYSGMVSGYTF
CDR3nt: TGTGCCAGCAGTTACTCCGGGATGGTGTCTGGCTACACCTTC

abundance: .
len: 15
d_gene: .
j_gene: TRBJ1-3
v_gene: TRBV7-6
CDR3aa: CASSLPLRSGNTIYF
CDR3nt: TGTGCCAGCAGCCTCCCACTCCGCTCTGGAAACACCATATATTTT

abundance: few
len: 14
d_gene: TRBD1
j_gene: TRBJ2-1
v_gene: TRBV6-6
CDR3aa: CASSIQGSYNEQFF
CDR3nt: TGTGCCAGCAGCATACAGGGGTCATACAATGAGCAGTTCTTC